What follows is one TCR beta chain and its context. At the DNA level, this CDR3 is encoded by other sequences in the same sample as well. The V gene's germline CDR1 is SGDLS and CDR2 YYNGEE. Losses at the gene ends were 2 bases for V and 3 bases for J; bases not matched to a gene: 2. This CDR3 comprises 15 residues. These data originate in a study of blood T cell repertoires in COVID-19. Overall study: There were acute and convalescent COVID-19 samples, and they came from the United States, Italy and Spain.

Study processing details: How many nucleated cells were present was estimated from reference gene primer amplification. Using immunoSEQ multiplex PCR, the repertoire was profiled, and TCRdb retains in-frame clones only, with some absent. V and J calls and clone size follow that table, whereas D and trimming were derived from the DNA. In the table there are about 220,000 clones, around 86% of which are singletons. The origin of this receptor is a human donor in a cohort sampled during active COVID-19. The chain is built from TRBV9 and TRBJ2-1; 10 bases agree with TRBD2. The sequenced sample consisted of peripheral blood. CDR3 protein: CASSVGLADYNEQFF. CDR3 nucleotide sequence: TGTGCCAGCAGCGTTGGACTAGCGGACTACAATGAGCAGTTCTTC.